The clone carrying this TCR beta chain came up a few times. This entry is derived from a study of early T cells in non-severe SARS-CoV-2 infection. TCRdb processed the 5' RACE reads anew with MiXCR; each CDR3 protein has one entry. The sample yields about 35,000 distinct CDR3 sequences, about 4.7% seen once. V lost 3 bases to trimming and J lost 11 bases, with 13 bases between them. The CDR3 covers 12 residues. Sequencing input: whole blood. The rearrangement links TRBV12-3 or TRBV12-4 to TRBJ1-1; D may be TRBD1 (5 bases). The receptor was isolated from an adult who was a healthcare worker with PCR-confirmed SARS-CoV-2 infection or an uninfected control (not recorded which). The CDR3 loop is CASSFIGGSAFF. In nucleotides, the CDR3 is TGTGCCAGCAGTTTTATCGGGGGTTCTGCTTTCTTT.